Each of the 22 T cell receptor beta chains below was sequenced from the same sample in a study of T cell responses to AZD1222 COVID-19 vaccine. Generated by immunoSEQ multiplex PCR, the TCRdb table keeps only in-frame clones and is missing some. The sample holds about 130,000 clones, over 90% seen once. The sample here was peripheral blood, taken on day 0 of AZD1222 vaccination. These receptor sequences come from an adult in good health.

The chain employs TRBV6-1 and TRBJ1-1, with a tentative D call TRBD1 (6 bases). The CDR3 runs 16 residues. The V gene's germline CDR1 is MNHNS and CDR2 SASEGT. Deletions cut 2 bases from V and 7 bases from J, with 20 bases between. The CDR3 is CASSEIGWAGAGEAFF. CDR3 bases: TGTGCCAGCAGTGAAATAGGGTGGGCAGGGGCTGGTGAAGCTTTCTTT.

V and J are TRBV2 and TRBJ1-1; D remains unclear. CDR1 SNHLY and CDR2 FYNNEI come from the germline V gene. This CDR3 is 14 amino acids long. V was cut by 7 bases and J by 11 bases, with 23 bases left in between. The CDR3 region is CASIPDGHRAPAFF. The CDR3 DNA sequence: TGTGCCAGCATACCCGACGGCCATCGAGCCCCCGCTTTCTTT.

This chain connects TRBV7-6 to TRBJ1-5, with D possibly TRBD1 on 5 matching bases. V gave up 6 bases and J gave up 3 bases, with 18 bases separating them. CDR1 is SGHVS and CDR2 is FNYEAQ in the germline V gene. This CDR3 has 16 amino acids. The CDR3 spells CASSKEGQGNNQPQHF. The CDR3 DNA sequence: TGTGCCAGCAGTAAAGAGGGGCAGGGTAACAATCAGCCCCAGCATTTT.

The chain uses TRBV6-5 and TRBJ1-3; D might be TRBD1 (6 bases). Per the germline V gene, CDR1 is MNHEY and CDR2 is SVGAGI. The ends were cut back, 8 bases at V and 3 bases at J, with 11 bases in the middle. This CDR3 region has 13 residues. CDR3 residues: CASGGHNGNTIYF. The DNA of the CDR3 is TGTGCCAGCGGGGGGCACAATGGAAACACCATATATTTT.

The chain links TRBV3-1 (or the pseudogene TRBV3-2) to TRBJ1-2; tentatively, D is TRBD1 (5 bases). Trimming pared 4 bases from V and 2 bases from J, leaving 11 bases between. The V gene's germline CDR1 is LGHDT and CDR2 YNNKEL (reference sequence). The CDR3 consists of 14 residues. The CDR3 DNA reads as TGTGCCAGCAGCCGGGACTTCGGGAACTATGGCTACACCTTC. Its protein product is CASSRDFGNYGYTF.

The chain employs TRBV2 and TRBJ2-1; a possible D gene is TRBD2 (6 bases). Per the germline V gene, CDR1 is SNHLY and CDR2 is FYNNEI. V was shortened by 6 bases and J by 4 bases, with 19 bases between the two germline ends. This CDR3 region has 16 residues. In nucleotides, the CDR3 is TGTGCCAGCAGGAGACTAGTCAGGAAGGGATACAATGAGCAGTTCTTC. Translating gives CASRRLVRKGYNEQFF.

This sequence joins TRBV7-6 and TRBJ1-2; D is undetermined. The CDR3 spans 12 residues. V lost 4 bases to trimming and J lost 7 bases, with 10 bases between them. Germline CDR1 is SGHVS and CDR2 is FNYEAQ. The CDR3 region has the DNA TGTGCCAGCAGCTCCTACGACGGTGGCTACACCTTC. This encodes CASSSYDGGYTF.

V is TRBV19 and J is TRBJ1-5; D might be TRBD1 (6 bases). Germline V gene sequence: CDR1 LNHDA, CDR2 SQIVND (reference sequence). The V and J ends lost 7 bases and 1 base respectively, with 14 bases between them. The CDR3 runs to 15 residues. The CDR3 reads CASINRALSNQPQHF. The CDR3 region has the DNA TGTGCCAGTATTAACAGGGCTTTGAGCAATCAGCCCCAGCATTTT. Looking up the rest from reference TRBV19 and TRBJ1-5 gives the full variable domain: DGGITQSPKYLFRKEGQNVTLSCEQNLNHDAMYWYRQDPGQGLRLIYYSQIVNDFQKGDIAEGYSVSREKKESFPLTVTSAQKNPTAFYLCASINRALSNQPQHFGDGTRLSIL.

A few counts support this clone. This rearrangement joins TRBV11-2 to TRBJ1-3; TRBD1 is a possible D gene (6 bases). Deletions cut 1 base from V and 4 bases from J, with 11 bases between. The germline V gene has CDR1 SGHAT and CDR2 FQNNGV. This CDR3 has 15 amino acids. The CDR3 DNA is TGTGCCAGCAGCTTAGGACGGGGGGGCGGAAACACCATATATTTT. Amino acids: CASSLGRGGGNTIYF. Variable domain in full (rest from reference TRBV11-2 and TRBJ1-3): EAGVAQSPRYKIIEKRQSVAFWCNPISGHATLYWYQQILGQGPKLLIQFQNNGVVDDSQLPKDRFSAERLKGVDSTLKIQPAKLEDSAVYLCASSLGRGGGNTIYFGEGSWLTVV.

The chain links TRBV18 to TRBJ1-4, with D hard to call. This CDR3 has 13 amino acids. V lost 2 bases and J lost 8, with 9 bases in between. The germline CDR1 and CDR2 sequences are KGHSH and LQKENI. CDR3 nucleotide sequence: TGTGCCAGCTCACCAAGGCGGCAGGAAAAACTGTTTTTT. This translates into CASSPRRQEKLFF.

This chain joins TRBV19 and TRBJ1-4; 8 bases match TRBD1. J was trimmed by 2 bases and V by 4 bases; bases with no gene match: 3. The CDR3 consists of 15 residues. CDR1 and CDR2 from the germline V gene are LNHDA and SQIVND (reference sequence). The CDR3 is CASSTTGGTNEKLFF. The CDR3 DNA follows: TGTGCCAGTAGTACCACAGGGGGGACTAATGAAAAACTGTTTTTT.

The chain employs TRBV5-6 and TRBJ1-2, with D unclear. CDR1 and CDR2 (germline): SGHDT, YYEEEE. The V gene lost 2 bases and the J gene lost 4 bases, with 15 bases spanning the gap. This CDR3 region has 15 residues. The CDR3 nucleotides are TGTGCCAGCAGCTTCAGGTCCGCATTAATCTATGGCTACACCTTC. Its protein product is CASSFRSALIYGYTF.

This clone has a single count. V and J are TRBV7-9 and TRBJ1-2; 8 bases are a match to TRBD1. After removal of 3 bases from V and 7 bases from J, the junction contained 7 bases not matched to a gene. The CDR3 sequence is 14 residues long. Looked up from germline, CDR1 is SEHNR and CDR2 is FQNEAQ (reference sequence). This chain's CDR3 is CASSFDRGTSGYTF. CDR3 in DNA: TGTGCCAGCAGCTTCGACAGGGGAACGAGTGGCTACACCTTC.

The rearrangement uses TRBV2 and TRBJ2-3, with a weak D call TRBD2 (6 bases). Trimming cost V 6 bases and J 4 bases, with 11 bases left between them. This CDR3 comprises 13 residues. The germline V gene encodes CDR1 SNHLY and CDR2 FYNNEI. CDR3 sequence reads: CASREDYPDTQYF. DNA of the CDR3: TGTGCCAGCAGAGAGGACTACCCAGATACGCAGTATTTT.

This chain uses TRBV3-1 (or the pseudogene TRBV3-2) with TRBJ1-3; possible D gene TRBD1, 5 bases. Germline CDR1 is LGHDT and CDR2 is YNNKEL (reference sequence). The ends were cut back, 1 base at V and 2 bases at J, with 9 bases in the middle. CDR3 length equals 15 residues. CDR3 residues: CASSQVSGAGNTIYF. CDR3 bases: TGTGCCAGCAGCCAAGTATCGGGGGCTGGAAACACCATATATTTT.

The chain links TRBV7-3 to TRBJ1-6; 7 bases are a match to TRBD1. In germline, CDR1 is SGHTA, CDR2 FQGTGA. The CDR3 extends over 15 amino acids. With V trimmed by 5 bases and J by 7 bases, 8 bases remained unmatched. The CDR3 sequence is CASSRTGAKNSPLHF. In DNA form, the CDR3 reads TGTGCCAGCAGCCGTACAGGGGCGAAAAATTCACCCCTCCACTTT.

The CDR3 region has the DNA TGTGCCAGCAGCTTAATGGGCGTAGAAACTAATGAAAAACTGTTTTTT. Protein product: CASSLMGVETNEKLFF. The chain employs TRBV7-8 and TRBJ1-4; D gene unclear. Germline V CDR1 and CDR2: SGHVS, FQNEAQ. This CDR3 spans 16 amino acids. V lost 2 bases, J lost 1 base, and 11 bases lay in between.

V usage is TRBV19 and J usage is TRBJ1-5, with 7 bases lining up with TRBD1. Germline trimming cut 1 base from V and 7 bases from J; bases unmatched to any gene: 4. Germline V CDR1 and CDR2: LNHDA, SQIVND (reference sequence). The CDR3 loop spans 14 amino acids. The CDR3 spells CASSIGTGGQPQHF. The CDR3, as DNA: TGTGCCAGTAGTATAGGGACAGGAGGCCAGCCCCAGCATTTT.

V usage is TRBV5-1 and J usage is TRBJ2-3; the D gene is possibly TRBD2 (5 bases). Deletions cut 2 bases from V and 9 bases from J, with 16 bases between. CDR3 length: 14 residues. The germline CDR1 and CDR2 sequences are SGHRS and YFSETQ. CDR3 sequence reads: CASSLGLAVPTQYF. The CDR3 nucleotides are TGCGCCAGCAGCTTAGGACTGGCAGTCCCCACGCAGTATTTT.

The V gene is TRBV27, the J gene TRBJ1-2; D is perhaps TRBD1 (6 bases). Germline V lookup: CDR1 MNHEY, CDR2 SMNVEV (reference sequence). The V end lost 4 bases, the J end lost 2 bases, and 17 bases lay between the germline ends. The CDR3 is 16 residues long. The DNA of the CDR3 is TGTGCCAGCAGTTCTGGAACAGGGTTGGGAAACTATGGCTACACCTTC. Amino acids: CASSSGTGLGNYGYTF.

The chain employs TRBV19 and TRBJ1-1; 9 bases fit TRBD1. The V gene end was trimmed by 5 bases and the J gene end by 2 bases; junction bases not matched to a gene: 6. The CDR3 is 15 amino acids. CDR1 and CDR2 from the germline V gene are LNHDA and SQIVND (reference sequence). CDR3 protein: CASSVWTGANTEAFF. DNA of the CDR3: TGTGCCAGTAGTGTATGGACAGGGGCAAACACTGAAGCTTTCTTT. The full variable domain, rest sourced from reference TRBV19 and TRBJ1-1, is DGGITQSPKYLFRKEGQNVTLSCEQNLNHDAMYWYRQDPGQGLRLIYYSQIVNDFQKGDIAEGYSVSREKKESFPLTVTSAQKNPTAFYLCASSVWTGANTEAFFGQGTRLTVV.

The V and J genes are TRBV5-5 and TRBJ1-2; D is undetermined. V shed 1 base and J shed 4 bases, with 14 bases lying between them. Germline-derived CDR1 and CDR2 are SGHKS and YYEKEE (reference sequence). The CDR3 is 15 residues long. The CDR3 nucleotides read TGTGCCAGCAGCTTGTTTGGAACCCGGGGCTATGGCTACACCTTC. Protein: CASSLFGTRGYGYTF.